The clone carrying this T cell receptor (beta chain) has only a few counts. Stated time point: blood at routine non-recurrence follow-up after resection. Unsorted tumor, nontumor lung tissue or cryopreserved PBMC supplied the whole RNA. This sample stems from a study of spatial heterogeneity in lung cancer. Study in general: Sequenced were any available follow-up PBMC samples, which had been obtained a median of approximately two years after resection. Beta-chain sequences were consistently detected more often than alpha-chain sequences. There were, on average, more than eight raw-read appearances for each unique TCR and UMI combination.

Individually, TCR cDNA molecules were each labelled with a unique molecular identifier. TCRdb re-called the 5' RACE reads with MiXCR, one entry per CDR3 protein. The repertoire includes about 120,000 distinct CDR3 sequences, 12% of them detected once, and around a sixth sits in the top ten. The material sequenced was PBMCs, taken at follow-up. This receptor was taken from a male donor with early-stage non-small cell lung cancer.

CDR3 sequence reads: CRAGQGMTNYGYTF. The CDR3 coding sequence is TGCAGGGCGGGGCAGGGGATGACTAACTATGGCTACACCTTC. The chain is built from TRBV20-1 and TRBJ1-2; weak D call: TRBD1 (6 bases). The CDR3 consists of 14 residues. CDR1 is DFQATT, CDR2 SNEGSKA, per germline (reference sequence).